The sequence of this TCR beta chain was determined in a study of blood T cell repertoires in COVID-19. Study information: T cells, B-cell-depleted T cells, or PBMCs supplied cDNA or gDNA.

Profiled with immunoSEQ multiplex PCR; TCRdb holds only in-frame clones, not every one. The table lists fewer than 80,000 clones, about four fifths of them singletons. The length of the CDR3 is 18 residues. Germline-derived CDR1 and CDR2 are SGHTA and FQGNSA. Germline trimming cut 1 base from V and 3 bases from J; bases unmatched to any gene: 7. The source of this sequence is an elderly woman with active or convalescent COVID-19. The sequencing input was peripheral blood. This chain links TRBV7-2 with TRBJ2-1, with 12 bases aligning to TRBD2. Here the CDR3 DNA reads TGTGCCAGCAGCTTAGGCTCCGGACTAGCGGGGAACTACAATGAGCAGTTCTTC. It codes for CASSLGSGLAGNYNEQFF.